The source of this T cell receptor beta chain is a study of T-cell memory formation after mild COVID-19. Study-wide background: Largely donor-specific TCR clusters were found.

This clonotype was counted between two and nine times. Its target is not known. It was 5'RACE with constant-segment primers that produced the TCR alpha and TCR beta cDNA libraries, which carried sample barcodes and UMIs. Via MiXCR, TCRdb re-called the 5' RACE reads, giving one row per CDR3 protein. The sample lists 100,000 to 140,000 distinct CDR3 sequences; around 15% were seen once. Whole-study results and caveats: There was a balanced CD4/CD8 profile in clones contracting day 15 to 85, and later expanders leaned CD4+. Prior to infection, memory already included some responding clones, suggesting cross-reactive memory joined.

This sequence originates from a man aged 18 to 30 who had mild COVID-19 (a few samples of this study predate the infection). Cell type and time point are not known. Sequenced: PBMCs or a T cell subset sorted from them (not recorded which).

The CDR3 DNA sequence: TGTGCCACCGAGGACAGGCTCAAGCCAGATACGCAGTATTTT. Its translation: CATEDRLKPDTQYF. The chain has TRBV2 and TRBJ2-3, with TRBD1 matching over 7 bases. After removal of 10 bases from V and 4 bases from J, the junction contained 11 bases not matched to a gene. This CDR3 contains 14 residues. Germline V gives CDR1 SNHLY, CDR2 FYNNEI. Based on the CDR3 plus reference TRBV2 and TRBJ2-3, the full variable domain is EPEVTQTPSHQVTQMGQEVILRCVPISNHLYFYWYRQILGQKVEFLVSFYNNEISEKSEIFDDQFSVERPDGSNFTLKIRSTKLEDSAMYFCATEDRLKPDTQYFGPGTRLTVL.